This T cell receptor (beta chain) is from a study of blood T cell repertoires in COVID-19. Overall study context: Samples of COVID-19 (acute and convalescent) were obtained from the United States, Italy and Spain. PBMCs, B-cell-depleted T cells, or T cells were the source of the cDNA or gDNA that made up the material.

As originally analysed: Reference gene primer amplification yielded estimated nucleated cell counts. Sequencing was performed with immunoSEQ multiplex PCR; in TCRdb, only in-frame clones are kept and a portion is missing. The V and J calls and clone size are taken from that table; D and trimming were inferred from the DNA. This sample has around 40,000 clones, with approximately 94% found just once. The length of the CDR3 is 15 residues. Germline CDR1 is LNHNV and CDR2 is YYDKDF (reference sequence). V was pared by 0 bases and J by 6 bases, with 5 bases of the junction left unmatched. This TCR was sampled from a human donor with active COVID-19. The donor label of this sample is uncertain. J is TRBJ2-1 and V is TRBV15; 7 bases match TRBD2. The sequencing sample was made of peripheral blood. The CDR3 reads CATSRDRGLINEQFF. The DNA for the CDR3 is TGTGCCACCAGCAGAGATCGGGGACTAATCAATGAGCAGTTCTTC.